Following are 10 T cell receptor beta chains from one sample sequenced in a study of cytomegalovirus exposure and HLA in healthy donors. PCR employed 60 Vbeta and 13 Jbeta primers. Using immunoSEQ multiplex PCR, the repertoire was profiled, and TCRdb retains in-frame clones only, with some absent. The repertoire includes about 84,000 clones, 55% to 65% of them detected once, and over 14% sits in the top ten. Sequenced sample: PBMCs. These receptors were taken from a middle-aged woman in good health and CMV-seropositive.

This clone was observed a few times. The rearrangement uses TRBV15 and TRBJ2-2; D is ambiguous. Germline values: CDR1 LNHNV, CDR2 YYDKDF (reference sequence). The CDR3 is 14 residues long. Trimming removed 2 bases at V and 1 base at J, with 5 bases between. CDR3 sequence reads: CATSRQVNTGELFF. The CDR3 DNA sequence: TGTGCCACCAGCAGACAGGTGAACACCGGGGAGCTGTTTTTT.

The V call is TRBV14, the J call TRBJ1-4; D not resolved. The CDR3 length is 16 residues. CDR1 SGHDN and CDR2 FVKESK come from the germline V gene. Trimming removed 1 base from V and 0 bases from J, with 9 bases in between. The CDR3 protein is CASSQGRVTTNEKLFF. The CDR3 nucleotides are TGTGCCAGCAGCCAAGGGAGGGTTACAACTAATGAAAAACTGTTTTTT.

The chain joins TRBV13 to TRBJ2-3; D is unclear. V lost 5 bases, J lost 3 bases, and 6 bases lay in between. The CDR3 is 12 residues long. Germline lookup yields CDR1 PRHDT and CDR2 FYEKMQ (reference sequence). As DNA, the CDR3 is TGTGCCAGCAGCGTAATGACAGATACGCAGTATTTT. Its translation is CASSVMTDTQYF.

CDR3 sequence: CASSLRGGGWSGSADTQYF. The CDR3 region has the DNA TGTGCCAGCAGTTTAAGGGGAGGGGGCTGGAGCGGGAGCGCAGATACGCAGTATTTT. The chain uses TRBV27 and TRBJ2-3, with a possible D match to TRBD2 (8 bases). The CDR3 totals 19 residues. V shed 2 bases and J shed 4 bases, with 25 bases lying between them. CDR1 and CDR2 from the germline V gene are MNHEY and SMNVEV (reference sequence).

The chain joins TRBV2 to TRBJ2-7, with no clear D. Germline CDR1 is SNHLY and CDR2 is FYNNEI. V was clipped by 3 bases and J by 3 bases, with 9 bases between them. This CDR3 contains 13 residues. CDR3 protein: CASSDETFYEQYF. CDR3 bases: TGTGCCAGCAGTGACGAGACATTCTACGAGCAGTACTTC.

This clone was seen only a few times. The CDR3 nucleotides read TGTGCCAGCAGTTACTATAGCGGGAGTCAAGAGACCCAGTACTTC. Translating it yields CASSYYSGSQETQYF. The chain combines TRBV6-5 with TRBJ2-5; 9 nucleotides agree with TRBD2. Germline V gene data show CDR1 as MNHEY and CDR2 as SVGAGI. V trimming: 1 base; J trimming: 2 bases; junction bases outside the gene matches: 2. The CDR3 has 15 amino acids.

The CDR3: CASSWGDRDTEAFF. DNA for the CDR3: TGCGCCAGCAGCTGGGGGGACAGGGACACTGAAGCTTTCTTT. This sequence joins TRBV5-1 and TRBJ1-1, with 9 bases lining up with TRBD1. This CDR3 has 14 residues. J gave up 3 bases and V 3 bases, and 3 bases lay outside the gene matches. Germline CDR1 SGHRS, CDR2 YFSETQ.

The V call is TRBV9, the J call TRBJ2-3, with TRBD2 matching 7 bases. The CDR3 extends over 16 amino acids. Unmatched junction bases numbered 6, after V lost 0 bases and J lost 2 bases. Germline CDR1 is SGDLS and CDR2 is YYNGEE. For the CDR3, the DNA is TGTGCCAGCAGCGTAGGAACGGGAGGTGTCACAGATACGCAGTATTTT. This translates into CASSVGTGGVTDTQYF.

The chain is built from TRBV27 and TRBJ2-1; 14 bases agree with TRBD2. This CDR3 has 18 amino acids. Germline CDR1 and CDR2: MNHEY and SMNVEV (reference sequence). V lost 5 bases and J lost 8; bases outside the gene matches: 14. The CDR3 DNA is TGTGCCAGCAGTCTCGTTGTAGGACTAGCGGGAGGAGGAGATGAGCAGTTCTTC. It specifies CASSLVVGLAGGGDEQFF.

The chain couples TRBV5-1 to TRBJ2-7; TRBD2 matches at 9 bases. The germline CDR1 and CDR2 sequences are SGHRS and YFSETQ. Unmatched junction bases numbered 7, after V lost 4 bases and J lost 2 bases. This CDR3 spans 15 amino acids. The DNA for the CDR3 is TGCGCCAGCAGCCTGACTAGCGGACCCGCCTACGAGCAGTACTTC. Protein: CASSLTSGPAYEQYF.